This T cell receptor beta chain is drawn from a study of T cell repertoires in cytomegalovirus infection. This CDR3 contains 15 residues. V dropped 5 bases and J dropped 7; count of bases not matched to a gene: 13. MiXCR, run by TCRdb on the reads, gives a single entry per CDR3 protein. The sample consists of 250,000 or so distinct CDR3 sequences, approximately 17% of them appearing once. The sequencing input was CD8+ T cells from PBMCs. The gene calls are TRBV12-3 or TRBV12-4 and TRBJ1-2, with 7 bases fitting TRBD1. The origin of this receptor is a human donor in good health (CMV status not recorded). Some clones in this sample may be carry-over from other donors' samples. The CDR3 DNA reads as TGTGCCAGCAGTCCAAGACAGGGTCAAGTCAGTGGCTACACCTTC. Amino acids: CASSPRQGQVSGYTF.